The T cell receptor (beta chain) under discussion was sequenced for a study of T cell changes during pregnancy in multiple sclerosis. This clone was seen a single time. This CDR3 has 14 amino acids. Trimming left V 0 bases short and J 3 bases short, with 9 bases between. In germline, CDR1 is GTSNPN, CDR2 SVGIG (reference sequence). The table came from immunoSEQ multiplex PCR; TCRdb's copy has only in-frame clones and leaves some out. In the table there are approximately 74,000 clones, roughly nine tenths of which are singletons. Sample: peripheral blood, taken before pregnancy. This chain links TRBV30 with TRBJ1-5; D is unresolved. The source is a female donor with multiple sclerosis, enrolled in a pregnancy study. The CDR3 DNA sequence: TGTGCCTGGAGTGTACCCAGGCTCAATCAGCCCCAGCATTTT. Protein: CAWSVPRLNQPQHF.